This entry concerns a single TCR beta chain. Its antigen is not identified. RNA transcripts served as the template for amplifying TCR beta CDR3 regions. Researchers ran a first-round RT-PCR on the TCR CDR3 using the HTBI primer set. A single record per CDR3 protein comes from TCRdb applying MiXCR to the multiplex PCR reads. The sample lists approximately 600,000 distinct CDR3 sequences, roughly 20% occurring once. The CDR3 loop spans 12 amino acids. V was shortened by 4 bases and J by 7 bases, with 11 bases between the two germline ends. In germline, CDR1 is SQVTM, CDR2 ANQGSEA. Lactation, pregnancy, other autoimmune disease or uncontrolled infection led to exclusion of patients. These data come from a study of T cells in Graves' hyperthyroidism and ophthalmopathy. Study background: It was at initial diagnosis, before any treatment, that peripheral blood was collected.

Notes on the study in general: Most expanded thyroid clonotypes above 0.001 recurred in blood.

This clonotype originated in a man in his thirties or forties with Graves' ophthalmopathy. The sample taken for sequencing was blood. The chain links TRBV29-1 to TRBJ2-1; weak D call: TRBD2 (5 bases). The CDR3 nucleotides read TGCAGCGTTGCTGAGGGAAGAAATGAGCAGTTCTTC. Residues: CSVAEGRNEQFF.